This T cell receptor beta chain was documented in a study of shared clonotypes between healthy human individuals. Study details: For every donor, three CD4 naive, three CD4 memory, two CD8 naive and one CD8 memory plates were used.

On this clone itself: Its target is unknown.

In the naive CD8 group, cells lacked CD45RO and were positively selected for CCR7, so terminally differentiated effector memory CD45RA+ cells were left out. Donors comprised healthy HIV-negative adults lacking recent acute infections or vaccinations. The CDR3 is 14 residues long. In germline, CDR1 is SGHNT, CDR2 YYREEE (reference sequence). Trimming removed 0 bases from V and 8 bases from J; junction bases left unmatched: 6. Study-level findings and limits: As a rule, naive subsets had a larger estimated richness than memory subsets.

Clones were sequenced by immunoSEQ multiplex PCR, and TCRdb holds only the in-frame ones, with some missing. In the table there are around 620,000 clones, approximately 96% of which are singletons. The chain couples TRBV5-4 to TRBJ1-2; 8 bases map to TRBD1. This TCR came from a woman aged 25 to 39 in good health. The sample was naive CD8+ T cells sorted from blood. CDR3 region: CASSLGGRGQGYTF. The CDR3 DNA follows: TGTGCCAGCAGCTTGGGGGGCAGGGGGCAAGGCTACACCTTC.